The sequence of this TCR beta chain was determined in a study of T cells in Graves' hyperthyroidism and ophthalmopathy. Across the study: Peripheral blood was taken when the disease was first diagnosed, before any treatment began. Whole-study results and caveats: Ophthalmopathy was identified by the model a median around 6 months ahead of onset. Most thyroid clonotypes with frequency above 0.001 were detected in blood.

The source material, RNA transcripts, was used to amplify TCR beta CDR3 regions. The HTBI primer set drove a first-round RT-PCR of the TCR CDR3. A single record per CDR3 protein comes from TCRdb applying MiXCR to the multiplex PCR reads. The sample records about half a million distinct CDR3 sequences, less than 25% being singletons. This clonotype has ten or more counts. Its antigen remains unknown. Source material for PBMCs was less than 12 ml fresh peripheral blood. CDR3 length: 13 amino acids. The germline gives CDR1 SGHRS, CDR2 YFSETQ. Between the trimmed V and J ends, which lost 4 bases and 5 bases, there was a span of 13 bases.

The source material was blood. This TCR derives from a man aged 18 to 29 with Graves' hyperthyroidism. The chain carries TRBV5-1 and TRBJ2-7; TRBD2 might be the D (5 bases). CDR3 coding DNA: TGCGCCAGCAGCCCCGGACCCGGGGACGAGCAGTACTTC. Protein sequence: CASSPGPGDEQYF.